Following are 28 T cell receptor beta chains from one sample sequenced in a study of blood T cell repertoires in COVID-19. Sequencing was performed with immunoSEQ multiplex PCR; in TCRdb, only in-frame clones are kept and a portion is missing. This table has 200,000 to 250,000 clones, approximately 85% appearing once. Sequencing was performed on peripheral blood. These receptors were collected from a man aged 80 or over with acute or convalescent COVID-19.

The chain is built from TRBV2 and TRBJ2-2; 10 bases map to TRBD2. CDR1 SNHLY and CDR2 FYNNEI come from the germline V gene. This CDR3 comprises 19 residues. J lost 5 bases, V lost 4 bases, and 16 bases had no gene match. The CDR3 loop is CASSVILASGSGGTGELFF. The CDR3 region has the DNA TGTGCCAGCAGTGTTATACTCGCTAGCGGGAGTGGCGGGACCGGGGAGCTGTTTTTT.

Here the CDR3 DNA reads TGTGCCAGCAGTGGCGGGGTCGGTTACTCCTACGAGCAGTACTTC. Translation: CASSGGVGYSYEQYF. The J gene is TRBJ2-7, the V gene TRBV25-1, with D possibly matching TRBD2 (6 bases). Trimming took off 4 bases at V and 0 bases at J, with 13 bases between the two ends. The CDR3 covers 15 residues. Germline CDR1 MGHDK, CDR2 SYGVNS.

Here the CDR3 reads CASTEGDRNQPQHF. CDR3 coding DNA: TGTGCCAGCACCGAGGGGGACAGAAATCAGCCCCAGCATTTT. The gene calls are TRBV2 and TRBJ1-5; 7 bases align to TRBD1. V dropped 7 bases and J dropped 4; count of bases not matched to a gene: 7. CDR1 and CDR2 (germline): SNHLY, FYNNEI. This CDR3 region has 14 residues.

V is TRBV27 and J is TRBJ2-3; 12 positions match TRBD2. This CDR3 is 16 amino acids long. Germline loops: CDR1 MNHEY, CDR2 SMNVEV (reference sequence). V lost 6 bases to trimming and J lost 0 bases; unmatched junction nucleotides: 4. The CDR3 is CASSETSGRSTDTQYF. Written as DNA, the CDR3 is TGTGCCAGCAGCGAGACTAGCGGGAGAAGCACAGATACGCAGTATTTT.

About this clone itself: In the same sample, other DNA sequences code for this CDR3. The chain links TRBV5-1 to TRBJ2-1; no clear D. Germline V gives CDR1 SGHRS, CDR2 YFSETQ. Trimming took off 0 bases at V and 3 bases at J, with 7 bases between the two ends. The CDR3 sequence is 14 residues long. The chain's CDR3 is CASSLGQDYNEQFF. The CDR3 nucleotides read TGCGCCAGCAGCTTGGGGCAGGACTACAATGAGCAGTTCTTC. The whole variable domain, filled in from reference TRBV5-1 and TRBJ2-1, reads KAGVTQTPRYLIKTRGQQVTLSCSPISGHRSVSWYQQTPGQGLQFLFEYFSETQRNKGNFPGRFSGRQFSNSRSEMNVSTLELGDSALYLCASSLGQDYNEQFFGPGTRLTVL.

The rearrangement links TRBV6-1 to TRBJ1-2; D not certain. Germline assignment: CDR1 MNHNS and CDR2 SASEGT. Trimming took off 3 bases at V and 1 base at J, with 15 bases between the two ends. This CDR3 comprises 16 residues. CDR3: CASSDPTGGYNYGYTF. The CDR3 nucleotides read TGTGCCAGCAGTGATCCGACGGGAGGTTATAACTATGGCTACACCTTC.

The chain links TRBV5-5 to TRBJ2-5; D remains ambiguous. Trimming took off 2 bases at V and 3 bases at J, with 8 bases between the two ends. The CDR3 has 13 residues. CDR1 is SGHKS, CDR2 YYEKEE, per germline (reference sequence). Here the CDR3 reads CASSFGSEETQYF. CDR3 sequence (DNA): TGTGCCAGCAGCTTCGGGTCAGAAGAGACCCAGTACTTC.

This clone was recorded only once. This CDR3 is CASSTGQGKAFF. The CDR3 nucleotides read TGTGCCAGCAGTACGGGACAGGGGAAAGCTTTCTTT. The chain has TRBV6-5 and TRBJ1-1; 10 bases line up with TRBD1. The CDR3 is made up of 12 amino acids. Germline V gives CDR1 MNHEY, CDR2 SVGAGI. V lost 5 bases to trimming and J lost 9 bases; unmatched junction nucleotides: 3.

The V and J genes are TRBV5-1 and TRBJ2-6; TRBD1 is a possible D gene (5 bases). V was clipped by 1 base and J by 4 bases, with 9 bases between them. Looked up from germline, CDR1 is SGHRS and CDR2 is YFSETQ. The CDR3 is made up of 15 amino acids. Here the CDR3 DNA reads TGCGCCAGCAGCTTGACCAGGGCCGGGGCCAACGTCCTGACTTTC. Its protein is CASSLTRAGANVLTF.

The chain couples TRBV2 to TRBJ1-1; D is perhaps TRBD1 (6 bases). The V gene's germline CDR1 is SNHLY and CDR2 FYNNEI. CDR3 length: 13 amino acids. Trimming took 9 bases from V and 4 from J, leaving 15 bases between them. CDR3 nucleotide sequence: TGTGCCAGTAGACTTCAGGGGCCCACTGAAGCTTTCTTT. Translating it yields CASRLQGPTEAFF.

The chain is built from TRBV18 and TRBJ1-5; maybe TRBD1 (5 bases). Germline CDR1 reads KGHSH; CDR2 reads LQKENI. This CDR3 has 16 amino acids. V gave up 3 bases and J gave up 6 bases, with 18 bases separating them. DNA for the CDR3: TGTGCCAGCTCACCGCCGGGACTCAAGTCCGCTCAGCCCCAGCATTTT. This codes for CASSPPGLKSAQPQHF.

The V and J genes are TRBV28 and TRBJ1-1; TRBD1 is a possible D gene (5 bases). The length of the CDR3 is 13 residues. Germline V CDR1 and CDR2: MDHEN, SYDVKM. Trimming shortened V by 1 base and J by 5 bases, and 8 bases separated the two germline ends. CDR3 bases: TGTGCCAGCAGTTTATACAGGTCGACTGAAGCTTTCTTT. Its translation: CASSLYRSTEAFF.

This chain uses TRBV5-1 with TRBJ1-1; D not certain. Trimming stripped 0 bases from V and 1 base from J, with 7 bases between. Germline V gives CDR1 SGHRS, CDR2 YFSETQ. The CDR3 totals 14 residues. In DNA, the CDR3 is TGCGCCAGCAGCTTGGGAGCGCAGAACACTGAAGCTTTCTTT. As protein: CASSLGAQNTEAFF. Full variable domain (remainder filled in from reference TRBV5-1 and TRBJ1-1): KAGVTQTPRYLIKTRGQQVTLSCSPISGHRSVSWYQQTPGQGLQFLFEYFSETQRNKGNFPGRFSGRQFSNSRSEMNVSTLELGDSALYLCASSLGAQNTEAFFGQGTRLTVV.

This chain links TRBV6-2 or TRBV6-3 with TRBJ2-4; 12 nucleotides line up with TRBD1. The germline V gene encodes CDR1 MNHEY and CDR2 SVGEGT. The junction had 11 bases not matched to a gene; V was cut back by 6 bases and J by 5 bases. The CDR3 totals 17 residues. CDR3 nucleotides: TGTGCCAGCAGCCCTCCGGGACAGGGGGCTAAAGAAAACATTCAGTACTTC. It codes for CASSPPGQGAKENIQYF.

J is TRBJ2-2 and V is TRBV6-6; 7 nucleotides match TRBD1. The trim removed 3 bases at V and 9 bases at J, leaving 7 bases unmatched. The germline V gene encodes CDR1 MNHNY and CDR2 SVGAGI (reference sequence). The CDR3 runs to 14 residues. The CDR3, as DNA: TGTGCCAGCAGTTATGTTACAGGGGCCAGGGAGCTGTTTTTT. Translation gives CASSYVTGARELFF.

The rearrangement joins TRBV9 to TRBJ2-3, with 11 bases lining up with TRBD2. The CDR3 runs to 15 residues. From germline, CDR1 is SGDLS and CDR2 YYNGEE. V was pared by 4 bases and J by 13 bases, with 14 bases of the junction left unmatched. This CDR3 is CASSPDTSGGPSEYF. The CDR3 DNA is TGTGCCAGCAGCCCCGATACTAGCGGGGGACCTAGTGAGTATTTT.

The V call is TRBV7-2, the J call TRBJ2-1; 13 bases are shared with TRBD2. The CDR3 runs to 16 residues. The germline gives CDR1 SGHTA, CDR2 FQGNSA. V shed 2 bases and J 9 bases; nucleotides not matched to a gene: 7. In DNA form, the CDR3 reads TGTGCCAGCAGCTTATACCGGACTAGCGGGGGAGGTGAGCAGTTCTTC. Translated, it gives CASSLYRTSGGGEQFF.

V usage is TRBV24-1 and J usage is TRBJ2-3; TRBD1 matches 12 bases. The germline CDR1 and CDR2 sequences are KGHDR and SFDVKD. The CDR3 loop spans 17 amino acids. Losses at the gene ends were 6 bases for V and 1 base for J; bases not matched to a gene: 7. The CDR3 region is CATSTPGQGAGTDTQYF. CDR3 DNA: TGTGCCACCAGTACCCCGGGACAGGGGGCCGGCACAGATACGCAGTATTTT.

The chain joins TRBV5-4 to TRBJ2-3, with D perhaps TRBD1 (8 bases). Trimming removed 3 bases from V and 7 bases from J, with 24 bases in between. Germline values: CDR1 SGHNT, CDR2 YYREEE (reference sequence). This CDR3 spans 17 amino acids. The CDR3 spells CASSSQLTLQGGNTQYF. The DNA for the CDR3 is TGTGCCAGCAGCTCCCAATTAACATTACAGGGGGGGAATACGCAGTATTTT.

V gene TRBV5-8 combines with J gene TRBJ2-5; 7 nucleotides agree with TRBD2. The CDR3 runs 15 residues. V was clipped by 2 bases and J by 5 bases; unmatched bases: 9. Germline values: CDR1 SGHTS, CDR2 YDEGEE. Here the CDR3 DNA reads TGTGCCAGCAGCTTCGGCGCGGGAGTCCGGGAGACCCAGTACTTC. It specifies CASSFGAGVRETQYF.

The chain uses TRBV7-8 and TRBJ2-2; 8 bases line up with TRBD2. Germline-derived CDR1 and CDR2 are SGHVS and FQNEAQ. V gave up 0 bases and J gave up 7 bases; unmatched junction bases: 10. The CDR3 runs to 17 residues. The CDR3 DNA follows: TGTGCCAGCAGCTTAGCGGGGCGGGTTAGCGGGATCGGGGAGCTGTTTTTT. It encodes CASSLAGRVSGIGELFF.

The sample holds one count of this clone. The chain combines TRBV16 with TRBJ2-4; D is perhaps TRBD2 (6 bases). This CDR3 has 14 amino acids. The V and J ends lost 4 bases and 8 bases respectively, with 15 bases between them. Germline V gives CDR1 KGHSY, CDR2 FQNENV. The CDR3 sequence: CASSRQLAKYIQYF. The CDR3 bases are TGTGCCAGCAGCCGCCAGCTAGCGAAATACATTCAGTACTTC. Full variable domain (outside the CDR3, taken from reference TRBV16 and TRBJ2-4): GEEVAQTPKHLVRGEGQKAKLYCAPIKGHSYVFWYQQVLKNEFKFLISFQNENVFDETGMPKERFSAKCLPNSPCSLEIQATKLEDSAVYFCASSRQLAKYIQYFGAGTRLSVL.

The V call is TRBV9, the J call TRBJ1-1; possibly TRBD1 for D (5 bases). The germline V gene encodes CDR1 SGDLS and CDR2 YYNGEE. This CDR3 is 14 amino acids long. Between the trimmed V and J ends, which lost 2 bases and 2 bases, there was a span of 10 bases. Here the CDR3 DNA reads TGTGCCAGCAGCGTCCAGGGCCAAAACACTGAAGCTTTCTTT. It codes for CASSVQGQNTEAFF.

The gene calls are TRBV7-3 and TRBJ2-5, with D maybe TRBD2 (6 bases). The CDR3 contains 14 residues. Germline CDR1 and CDR2: SGHTA and FQGTGA. V was shortened by 1 base and J by 8 bases, with 14 bases between the two germline ends. In DNA form, the CDR3 reads TGTGCCAGCAGCTTAATAGCGGCCCAGGGAACCCAGTACTTC. It is translated as CASSLIAAQGTQYF.

The rearrangement joins TRBV4-3 to TRBJ1-1, with unresolved D. This CDR3 contains 13 residues. Trimming took off 7 bases at V and 3 bases at J, with 12 bases between the two ends. The V gene's germline CDR1 is LGHNA and CDR2 YSLEER. CDR3 amino acids: CASTADIYTEAFF. DNA for the CDR3: TGCGCCAGCACCGCTGACATCTACACTGAAGCTTTCTTT.

This chain uses TRBV4-3 with TRBJ2-3; 9 bases line up with TRBD2. Germline trimming cut 4 bases from V and 3 bases from J; bases unmatched to any gene: 5. CDR3 size: 15 residues. The germline gives CDR1 LGHNA, CDR2 YSLEER. This chain's CDR3 is CASSLVLAGTDTQYF. In DNA form, the CDR3 reads TGCGCCAGCAGCCTCGTCCTAGCGGGGACAGATACGCAGTATTTT.

The chain carries TRBV27 and TRBJ2-6, with D unresolved. V was trimmed by 8 bases and J by 4 bases, leaving 15 bases between them. Germline values: CDR1 MNHEY, CDR2 SMNVEV (reference sequence). The CDR3 contains 15 residues. Here the CDR3 reads CASSDRGSGANVLTF. The CDR3 nucleotides read TGTGCCAGCTCCGACCGAGGTTCCGGGGCCAACGTCCTGACTTTC.

This clone was observed a few times. This chain links TRBV28 with TRBJ2-2; D not resolved. V was cut by 6 bases and J by 2 bases, with 7 bases left in between. Per germline, CDR1 MDHEN and CDR2 SYDVKM. This CDR3 contains 13 residues. CDR3 bases: TGTGCCAGCAGACAGTTTAACACCGGGGAGCTGTTTTTT. This codes for CASRQFNTGELFF. Full variable domain (remainder filled in from reference TRBV28 and TRBJ2-2): DVKVTQSSRYLVKRTGEKVFLECVQDMDHENMFWYRQDPGLGLRLIYFSYDVKMKEKGDIPEGYSVSREKKERFSLILESASTNQTSMYLCASRQFNTGELFFGEGSRLTVL.